This is a list of T cell receptor beta chains from one sample in a study of blood T cell dynamics during melanoma immunotherapy. Sequencing used immunoSEQ multiplex PCR; TCRdb keeps in-frame clones, though not all of them. Of about 13,000 clones in the sample, about 91% were seen once. Here the sequenced sample was effector memory CD8+ T cells from blood, taken from a patient treated with checkpoint blockade. These receptors were collected from a human donor with melanoma. The CDR3 runs from the conserved cysteine through the conserved F or W. D genes are given only for firm matches. Size is omitted from some rows. Given values are once, few, many or a class for expanded clones.

d_gene: TRBD2
j_gene: TRBJ2-3
v_gene: TRBV4-2
abundance: .
CDR3aa: CASSPSSTSVFTDTQYF
CDR3nt: TGTGCCAGCAGCCCTAGCTCGACTAGCGTATTCACAGATACGCAGTATTTT

d_gene: .
j_gene: TRBJ2-1
v_gene: TRBV19
abundance: .
CDR3aa: CASSITGFGEQFF
CDR3nt: TGTGCCAGTAGTATTACCGGGTTTGGAGAGCAGTTCTTC

d_gene: TRBD1
j_gene: TRBJ2-1
v_gene: TRBV25-1
abundance: .
CDR3aa: CASSEYIRGQGPDGEQFF
CDR3nt: TGTGCCAGCAGTGAATATATCCGCGGACAGGGCCCGGACGGTGAGCAGTTCTTC

d_gene: TRBD2
j_gene: TRBJ2-3
v_gene: TRBV28
abundance: .
CDR3aa: CASSFEHTGRAIPSSTDTQYF
CDR3nt: TGTGCCAGCAGTTTCGAACATACCGGGAGGGCCATCCCCTCGAGCACAGATACGCAGTATTTT

d_gene: .
j_gene: TRBJ1-4
v_gene: TRBV19
abundance: .
CDR3aa: CASSTGQHRALFEKLFF
CDR3nt: TGTGCCAGTAGTACCGGACAACACAGGGCCCTTTTTGAAAAACTGTTTTTT

d_gene: .
j_gene: TRBJ2-3
v_gene: TRBV19
abundance: .
CDR3aa: CASIPGYGTDTQYF
CDR3nt: TGTGCCAGCATTCCAGGGTATGGGACAGATACGCAGTATTTT

d_gene: TRBD1
j_gene: TRBJ2-7
v_gene: TRBV5-5
abundance: .
CDR3aa: CASSLAFGTGGAEQYF
CDR3nt: TGTGCCAGCAGCTTGGCCTTCGGGACAGGGGGAGCCGAGCAGTACTTC

d_gene: .
j_gene: TRBJ2-7
v_gene: TRBV5-1
abundance: .
CDR3aa: CASSTGVLPEYF
CDR3nt: TGCGCCAGCAGCACGGGAGTCTTGCCGGAGTACTTC

d_gene: TRBD1
j_gene: TRBJ2-5
v_gene: TRBV5-6
abundance: .
CDR3aa: CASSQTDRPAAQYF
CDR3nt: TGTGCCAGCAGCCAAACGGACAGGCCAGCGGCCCAGTACTTC

d_gene: .
j_gene: TRBJ2-7
v_gene: TRBV5-1
abundance: .
CDR3aa: CASSLIGIDEQYF
CDR3nt: TGCGCCAGCAGCTTGATTGGCATCGACGAGCAGTACTTC

d_gene: .
j_gene: TRBJ2-1
v_gene: TRBV29-1
abundance: .
CDR3aa: CSVRDNHSYNEQFF
CDR3nt: TGCAGCGTTAGGGACAACCACTCCTACAATGAGCAGTTCTTC

d_gene: TRBD1
j_gene: TRBJ2-7
v_gene: TRBV29-1
abundance: .
CDR3aa: CSVDGDRDYEQYF
CDR3nt: TGCAGCGTTGATGGGGACAGGGACTACGAGCAGTACTTC

d_gene: TRBD1
j_gene: TRBJ2-7
v_gene: TRBV28
abundance: .
CDR3aa: CASSWGTGGYYEQYF
CDR3nt: TGTGCCAGCAGTTGGGGGACAGGGGGTTACTACGAGCAGTACTTC

d_gene: .
j_gene: TRBJ1-5
v_gene: TRBV28
abundance: .
CDR3aa: CASSKTRGLVQPQHF
CDR3nt: TGTGCCAGCAGTAAAACCCGGGGTCTCGTTCAGCCCCAGCATTTT

d_gene: TRBD1
j_gene: TRBJ1-3
v_gene: TRBV7-9
abundance: .
CDR3aa: CASRDAGTGGGNTIYF
CDR3nt: TGTGCCAGCAGAGACGCCGGGACAGGGGGCGGAAACACCATATATTTT

d_gene: .
j_gene: TRBJ2-5
v_gene: TRBV12-2
abundance: once
CDR3aa: CASRLDPQNRTQYF
CDR3nt: TGTGCAAGTCGCTTAGACCCCCAGAACAGGACCCAGTACTTC

d_gene: TRBD1
j_gene: TRBJ1-1
v_gene: TRBV5-6
abundance: .
CDR3aa: CASSLVRDRATEAFF
CDR3nt: TGTGCCAGCAGCTTGGTACGGGACAGGGCTACTGAAGCTTTCTTT

d_gene: .
j_gene: TRBJ1-4
v_gene: TRBV6-5
abundance: .
CDR3aa: CASSSSGAYEKLFF
CDR3nt: TGTGCCAGCAGTTCCTCAGGGGCTTATGAAAAACTGTTTTTT

d_gene: .
j_gene: TRBJ1-1
v_gene: TRBV7-9
abundance: few
CDR3aa: CASTLEGNTEAFF
CDR3nt: TGTGCCAGCACCCTGGAAGGGAACACTGAAGCTTTCTTT

d_gene: TRBD1
j_gene: TRBJ2-7
v_gene: TRBV27
abundance: .
CDR3aa: CASSVSGTVVSYEQYF
CDR3nt: TGTGCCAGCAGTGTCTCCGGGACAGTGGTTTCCTACGAGCAGTACTTC

d_gene: .
j_gene: TRBJ2-2
v_gene: TRBV7-9
abundance: .
CDR3aa: CASRGATGELFF
CDR3nt: TGTGCCAGCAGGGGGGCCACCGGGGAGCTGTTTTTT

d_gene: .
j_gene: TRBJ1-3
v_gene: TRBV28
abundance: few
CDR3aa: CASSLYGNTIYF
CDR3nt: TGTGCCAGCAGTTTATACGGAAACACCATATATTTT

d_gene: .
j_gene: TRBJ2-7
v_gene: TRBV4-1
abundance: .
CDR3aa: CASSLRIYYEQYF
CDR3nt: TGCGCCAGCAGCCTCAGAATCTACTACGAGCAGTACTTC

d_gene: .
j_gene: TRBJ2-7
v_gene: TRBV27
abundance: .
CDR3aa: CASSLLGNEQYF
CDR3nt: TGTGCCAGCAGTTTACTCGGCAATGAGCAGTACTTC

d_gene: TRBD1
j_gene: TRBJ2-7
v_gene: TRBV19
abundance: once
CDR3aa: CASSTLGTGYEQYF
CDR3nt: TGTGCCAGTAGTACCCTTGGGACAGGGTACGAGCAGTACTTC

d_gene: .
j_gene: TRBJ2-1
v_gene: TRBV19
abundance: .
CDR3aa: CASSITGSSESYNEQFF
CDR3nt: TGTGCCAGTAGTATTACGGGGTCGAGCGAGTCCTACAATGAGCAGTTCTTC

d_gene: .
j_gene: TRBJ2-7
v_gene: TRBV6-1
abundance: .
CDR3aa: CASSELGQATYEQYF
CDR3nt: TGTGCCAGCAGTGAATTAGGCCAGGCCACCTACGAGCAGTACTTC

d_gene: .
j_gene: TRBJ1-1
v_gene: TRBV7-9
abundance: .
CDR3aa: CASQPGGGTEAFF
CDR3nt: TGTGCCTCTCAGCCCGGGGGTGGCACTGAAGCTTTCTTT

d_gene: .
j_gene: TRBJ2-7
v_gene: TRBV11-2
abundance: .
CDR3aa: CASSPELPLGGEQYF
CDR3nt: TGTGCCAGCAGTCCCGAACTCCCCCTTGGGGGCGAGCAGTACTTC

d_gene: .
j_gene: TRBJ1-1
v_gene: TRBV5-4
abundance: .
CDR3aa: CASSLGLEAFF
CDR3nt: TGTGCCAGCAGCTTGGGGCTTGAAGCTTTCTTT

d_gene: .
j_gene: TRBJ2-7
v_gene: TRBV5-5
abundance: .
CDR3aa: CASSFSLGDYEQYF
CDR3nt: TGTGCCAGCAGCTTTTCCCTGGGGGATTACGAGCAGTACTTC

d_gene: .
j_gene: TRBJ1-5
v_gene: TRBV6-4
abundance: .
CDR3aa: CASRPDSWSNQPQHF
CDR3nt: TGTGCCAGCAGACCGGACAGTTGGAGCAATCAGCCCCAGCATTTT

d_gene: .
j_gene: TRBJ1-5
v_gene: TRBV4-3
abundance: once
CDR3aa: CASSPLPNQPQHF
CDR3nt: TGCGCCAGCAGCCCACTCCCCAATCAGCCCCAGCATTTT

d_gene: TRBD1
j_gene: TRBJ2-7
v_gene: TRBV5-1
abundance: .
CDR3aa: CASSLEGALYEQYF
CDR3nt: TGCGCCAGCAGCTTGGAGGGGGCCCTCTACGAGCAGTACTTC